This T cell receptor (beta chain) was sequenced in a study of shared clonotypes between healthy human individuals. Only in-frame clones appear in the TCRdb table, and some are missing; sequencing was by immunoSEQ multiplex PCR. Of 2 million to 3 million clones in the sample, 93% were seen once. This clone occurred once. CDR3 length: 13 residues. The germline V gene has CDR1 SGHRS and CDR2 YFSETQ. With V trimmed by 5 bases and J by 8 bases, 9 bases remained unmatched. The clonotype was recovered from a man younger than 35 in good health. Some clones in this sample may be carry-over from other donors' samples. V usage is TRBV5-1 and J usage is TRBJ1-2; the match to TRBD1 covers 7 bases. The sequencing input was naive CD4+ T cells from PBMCs. Subset here: CD45RA+ positively selected. CDR3 sequence reads: CASRQTGSEGYTF. In DNA form, the CDR3 reads TGCGCCAGCAGGCAGACAGGGTCGGAGGGCTACACCTTC. Based on the CDR3 plus reference TRBV5-1 and TRBJ1-2, the full variable domain is KAGVTQTPRYLIKTRGQQVTLSCSPISGHRSVSWYQQTPGQGLQFLFEYFSETQRNKGNFPGRFSGRQFSNSRSEMNVSTLELGDSALYLCASRQTGSEGYTFGSGTRLTVV.